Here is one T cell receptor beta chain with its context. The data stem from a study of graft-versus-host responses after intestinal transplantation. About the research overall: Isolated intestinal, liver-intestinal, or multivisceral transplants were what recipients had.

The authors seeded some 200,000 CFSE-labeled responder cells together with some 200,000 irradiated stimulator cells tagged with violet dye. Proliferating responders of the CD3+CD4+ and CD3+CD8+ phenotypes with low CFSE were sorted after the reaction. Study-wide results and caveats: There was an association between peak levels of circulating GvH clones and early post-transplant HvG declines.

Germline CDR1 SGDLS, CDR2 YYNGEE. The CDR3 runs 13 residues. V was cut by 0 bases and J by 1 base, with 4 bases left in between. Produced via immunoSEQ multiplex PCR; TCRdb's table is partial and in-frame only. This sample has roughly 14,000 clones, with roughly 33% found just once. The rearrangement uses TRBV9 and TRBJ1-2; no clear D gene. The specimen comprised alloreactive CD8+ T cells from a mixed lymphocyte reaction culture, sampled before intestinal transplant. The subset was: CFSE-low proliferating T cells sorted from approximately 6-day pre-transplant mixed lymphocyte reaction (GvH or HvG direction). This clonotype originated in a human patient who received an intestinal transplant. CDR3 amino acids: CASSVVINYGYTF. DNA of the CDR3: TGTGCCAGCAGCGTAGTAATTAACTATGGCTACACCTTC.